This passage covers 20 T cell receptor beta chains from one sample sequenced in a study of T cells in localized non-small cell lung cancer (TCRdb year 2020). Library preparation was by the immunoSEQ multiplex PCR assay. Not all clones reach the TCRdb copy of this immuneACCESS table, which keeps in-frame sequences only. Checked studies attribute under half of the gap to unresolved V genes and leave the rest unexplained. A total of 70,000 to 100,000 clones appear in this sample, approximately 91% of them only once. The ten largest clones take up roughly 4.3% of the sample. Sequenced here: PBMCs, sampled before any cancer treatment. Receptor source: a woman aged 35-75 years with stage II squamous cell lung carcinoma.

The chain has TRBV19 and TRBJ1-3, with a tentative D call TRBD1 (5 bases). The CDR3 contains 15 residues. CDR1 and CDR2 (germline): LNHDA, SQIVND (reference sequence). The V gene lost 3 bases and the J gene lost 4 bases, with 13 bases spanning the gap. CDR3 nucleotide sequence: TGTGCCAGTAGTATTGGAGCAGGGTCGGGAAACACCATATATTTT. This codes for CASSIGAGSGNTIYF. Variable domain in full (rest from reference TRBV19 and TRBJ1-3): DGGITQSPKYLFRKEGQNVTLSCEQNLNHDAMYWYRQDPGQGLRLIYYSQIVNDFQKGDIAEGYSVSREKKESFPLTVTSAQKNPTAFYLCASSIGAGSGNTIYFGEGSWLTVV.

The J gene is TRBJ1-1, the V gene TRBV6-1; D gene uncertain. CDR3 length: 13 amino acids. CDR1 is MNHNS and CDR2 is SASEGT in the germline V gene. Between the trimmed V and J ends, which lost 3 bases and 5 bases, there was a span of 10 bases. In nucleotides, the CDR3 is TGTGCCAGCAGTGACACGGGGAGGACTGAAGCTTTCTTT. It encodes CASSDTGRTEAFF.

This clone is a singleton in its sample. This sequence joins TRBV9 and TRBJ1-1, with D perhaps matching TRBD1 (6 bases). Germline loops: CDR1 SGDLS, CDR2 YYNGEE. CDR3 length: 20 amino acids. The germline V and J ends were trimmed by 0 bases and 0 bases, with 24 bases remaining between them. The CDR3 loop reads CASSVDPLAGQTKLNTEAFF. DNA for the CDR3: TGTGCCAGCAGCGTAGATCCCTTGGCCGGACAGACGAAATTGAACACTGAAGCTTTCTTT.

The J gene is TRBJ2-1, the V gene TRBV28; TRBD2 might be the D (5 bases). V was shortened by 7 bases and J by 4 bases, with 14 bases between the two germline ends. Germline V CDR1 and CDR2: MDHEN, SYDVKM. The CDR3 sequence is 14 residues long. The CDR3 nucleotides read TGTGCCAGCAATGGACTCATAAAGTACAATGAGCAGTTCTTC. Translated, it gives CASNGLIKYNEQFF.

The chain employs TRBV20-1 and TRBJ2-1, with D possibly being TRBD2 (5 bases). CDR3 length: 11 amino acids. The germline V gene encodes CDR1 DFQATT and CDR2 SNEGSKA (reference sequence). Trimming took 8 bases from V and 7 from J, leaving 12 bases between them. The CDR3, as DNA: TGCAGTTCCCAACGGGGAAATGAGCAGTTCTTC. Amino acid sequence: CSSQRGNEQFF.

Only a few counts were recorded for this clone. V and J are TRBV10-3 and TRBJ2-3; tentative D call: TRBD2 (6 bases). V was shortened by 0 bases and J by 3 bases, with 13 bases between the two germline ends. The CDR3 is 16 residues long. The germline V gene encodes CDR1 ENHRY and CDR2 SYGVKD. CDR3 sequence: CAISESGGSPTDTQYF. CDR3 coding DNA: TGTGCCATCAGTGAGTCTGGGGGGAGTCCAACAGATACGCAGTATTTT.

The chain is built from TRBV5-5 and TRBJ1-2; D perhaps matches TRBD1 (5 bases). CDR3 length: 17 amino acids. The V and J ends lost 0 bases and 0 bases respectively, with 15 bases between them. Germline V lookup: CDR1 SGHKS, CDR2 YYEKEE (reference sequence). The CDR3 coding sequence is TGTGCCAGCAGCTTGGTGGGTGCGGGGGGAGCTAACTATGGCTACACCTTC. Amino acid sequence: CASSLVGAGGANYGYTF.

This chain connects TRBV19 to TRBJ2-7, with no clear D. The germline CDR1 and CDR2 sequences are LNHDA and SQIVND (reference sequence). V gave up 2 bases and J gave up 0 bases, with 11 bases separating them. This CDR3 is built from 15 residues. The CDR3 is CASSIMSALSYEQYF. The CDR3 DNA follows: TGTGCCAGTAGTATAATGTCAGCACTCTCCTACGAGCAGTACTTC. The full variable domain, with the rest looked up from reference TRBV19 and TRBJ2-7, is DGGITQSPKYLFRKEGQNVTLSCEQNLNHDAMYWYRQDPGQGLRLIYYSQIVNDFQKGDIAEGYSVSREKKESFPLTVTSAQKNPTAFYLCASSIMSALSYEQYFGPGTRLTVT.

This clone was detected only once. The CDR3 sequence: CASSQTLGGYTF. The CDR3 DNA reads as TGCGCCAGCAGCCAAACCTTGGGAGGCTACACCTTC. The genes are TRBV4-1 and TRBJ1-2; no definite D call. The V and J ends lost 2 bases and 8 bases respectively, with 9 bases between them. Germline CDR1 reads MGHRA; CDR2 reads YSYEKL. This CDR3 has 12 residues.

The chain recombines TRBV29-1 with TRBJ1-1; unclear D gene. The CDR3 totals 11 residues. Germline CDR1 reads SQVTM; CDR2 reads ANQGSEA. The V end was cut by 4 bases, the J end by 7 bases, with 10 bases between. The CDR3 here is CSVVGRGEAFF. The CDR3 nucleotides read TGCAGCGTTGTTGGTCGAGGTGAAGCTTTCTTT.

The CDR3 reads CASSRSGGTYEQYF. CDR3 bases: TGCGCCAGCAGCCGTAGCGGGGGGACCTACGAGCAGTACTTC. V is TRBV4-1 and J is TRBJ2-7, with 10 bases aligning to TRBD2. After removal of 4 bases from V and 2 bases from J, the junction contained 2 bases not matched to a gene. CDR3 size: 14 residues. Germline CDR1 MGHRA, CDR2 YSYEKL.

This rearrangement joins TRBV5-5 to TRBJ1-2, with TRBD1 matching over 7 bases. The CDR3 totals 14 residues. CDR1 and CDR2 from the germline V gene are SGHKS and YYEKEE (reference sequence). V was clipped by 4 bases and J by 6 bases; unmatched bases: 9. CDR3 DNA: TGTGCCAGCAGCGGCCCACGAGGGGGCGATGGCTACACCTTC. Translating it yields CASSGPRGGDGYTF. The whole variable domain, remainder taken from reference TRBV5-5 and TRBJ1-2, is DAGVTQSPTHLIKTRGQQVTLRCSPISGHKSVSWYQQVLGQGPQFIFQYYEKEERGRGNFPDRFSARQFPNYSSELNVNALLLGDSALYLCASSGPRGGDGYTFGSGTRLTVV.

Details on this clone: The junction and the germline gene differ at one end; a read error may be behind it. This chain connects TRBV28 to TRBJ1-1; unclear D gene. CDR1 and CDR2 (germline): MDHEN, SYDVKM. The CDR3 runs 11 residues. DNA of the CDR3: TGTGCCAGCAGTTTGACGGTTTCTCGGATCTTT. Amino acid sequence: CASSLTVSRIF.

The chain couples TRBV6-6 to TRBJ2-2; D uncertain. Trimming removed 7 bases from V and 7 bases from J, with 7 bases in between. The CDR3 sequence is 11 residues long. The germline V gene has CDR1 MNHNY and CDR2 SVGAGI (reference sequence). CDR3 amino acids: CASTKGGELFF. The CDR3, as DNA: TGTGCCAGCACCAAGGGCGGGGAGCTGTTTTTT.

The V call is TRBV27, the J call TRBJ1-6; 9 nucleotides agree with TRBD1. Germline lookup yields CDR1 MNHEY and CDR2 SMNVEV (reference sequence). V shed 6 bases and J 10 bases; nucleotides not matched to a gene: 13. CDR3 length: 16 amino acids. The CDR3 protein is CASRTRQGVENSPLHF. Here the CDR3 DNA reads TGTGCCAGCAGGACCAGACAGGGGGTCGAAAACTCACCCCTCCACTTT.

This chain connects TRBV7-9 to TRBJ2-6; TRBD2 might be the D (6 bases). Germline assignment: CDR1 SEHNR and CDR2 FQNEAQ (reference sequence). The CDR3 has 14 residues. The V end was cut by 5 bases, the J end by 6 bases, with 11 bases between. The CDR3 loop is CASSGGTAANVLTF. The CDR3 DNA follows: TGTGCCAGCAGCGGGGGGACCGCGGCCAACGTCCTGACTTTC.

The V and J genes are TRBV30 and TRBJ2-7; no clear D. This CDR3 comprises 12 residues. Trimming stripped 4 bases from V and 3 bases from J, with 10 bases between. The germline gives CDR1 GTSNPN, CDR2 SVGIG (reference sequence). Written as DNA, the CDR3 is TGTGCCTGGATTTCCAGAAGCTACGAGCAGTACTTC. Its protein product is CAWISRSYEQYF. Drawing the rest from reference TRBV30 and TRBJ2-7, the complete variable domain is SQTIHQWPATLVQPVGSPLSLECTVEGTSNPNLYWYRQAAGRGLQLLFYSVGIGQISSEVPQNLSASRPQDRQFILSSKKLLLSDSGFYLCAWISRSYEQYFGPGTRLTVT.

CDR3 nucleotide sequence: TGTGCCAGCAGCCTGCTAGGGACAGGGGGCGCTGGCTATGGCTACACCTTC. As protein: CASSLLGTGGAGYGYTF. The chain employs TRBV28 and TRBJ1-2, with TRBD1 matching over 12 bases. From germline, CDR1 is MDHEN and CDR2 SYDVKM. The CDR3 covers 17 residues. V was clipped by 6 bases and J by 4 bases; unmatched bases: 12.

The chain uses TRBV18 and TRBJ2-2; tentative D call: TRBD2 (7 bases). Germline V gene lookup returns CDR1 KGHSH and CDR2 LQKENI. The CDR3 is 14 amino acids. Trimming shortened V by 8 bases and J by 7 bases, and 17 bases separated the two germline ends. CDR3 loop: CASLTGGYVGELFF. The CDR3 DNA reads TGTGCCAGCCTCACGGGGGGCTACGTCGGGGAGCTGTTTTTT.

This chain connects TRBV13 to TRBJ1-6; 12 bases agree with TRBD1. In germline, CDR1 is PRHDT, CDR2 FYEKMQ (reference sequence). V shed 1 base and J 7 bases; nucleotides not matched to a gene: 5. This CDR3 comprises 17 residues. The CDR3 protein is CASSLVQGTGGNSPLHF. The CDR3, as DNA: TGTGCCAGCAGCTTAGTACAAGGGACAGGGGGCAATTCACCCCTCCACTTT.